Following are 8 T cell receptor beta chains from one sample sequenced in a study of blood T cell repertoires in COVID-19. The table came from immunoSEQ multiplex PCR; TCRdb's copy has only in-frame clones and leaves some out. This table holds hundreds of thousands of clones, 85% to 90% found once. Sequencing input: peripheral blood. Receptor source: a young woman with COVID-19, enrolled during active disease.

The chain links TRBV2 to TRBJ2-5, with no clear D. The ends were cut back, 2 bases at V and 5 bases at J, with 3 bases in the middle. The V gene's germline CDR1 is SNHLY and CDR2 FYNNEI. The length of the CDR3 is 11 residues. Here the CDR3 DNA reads TGTGCCAGCAGTGAATATGAGACCCAGTACTTC. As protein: CASSEYETQYF.

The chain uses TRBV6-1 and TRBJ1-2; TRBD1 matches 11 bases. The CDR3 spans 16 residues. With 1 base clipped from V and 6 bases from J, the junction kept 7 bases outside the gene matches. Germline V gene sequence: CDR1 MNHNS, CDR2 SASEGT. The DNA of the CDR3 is TGTGCCAGCAGTGAAGAAGAGGGGACAGGGGGGAATGGCTACACCTTC. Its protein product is CASSEEEGTGGNGYTF.

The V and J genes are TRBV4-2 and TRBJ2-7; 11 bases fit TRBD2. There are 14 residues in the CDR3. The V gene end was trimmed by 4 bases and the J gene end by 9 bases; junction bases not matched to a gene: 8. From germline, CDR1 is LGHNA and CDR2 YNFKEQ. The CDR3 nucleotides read TGTGCCAGCAGCCTTAGCGGGGGGGGCCGGGGGCAGTACTTC. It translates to CASSLSGGGRGQYF.

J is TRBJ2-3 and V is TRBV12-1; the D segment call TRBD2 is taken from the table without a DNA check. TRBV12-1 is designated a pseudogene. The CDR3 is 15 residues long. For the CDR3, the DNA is TGTGCCAGCATCCCCAATGGACTAGCTAGAGATACGCAGTATTTT. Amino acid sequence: CASIPNGLARDTQYF.

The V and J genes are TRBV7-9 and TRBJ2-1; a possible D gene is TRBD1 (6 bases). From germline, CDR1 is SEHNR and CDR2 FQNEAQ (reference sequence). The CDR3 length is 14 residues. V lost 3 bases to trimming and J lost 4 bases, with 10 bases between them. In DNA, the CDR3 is TGTGCCAGCAGCTTCGGACAGACTTACAATGAGCAGTTCTTC. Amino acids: CASSFGQTYNEQFF.

The CDR3 sequence: CASTVGGGNSPLHF. The DNA of the CDR3 is TGTGCCAGCACGGTAGGGGGCGGCAATTCACCCCTCCACTTT. V gene TRBV27 combines with J gene TRBJ1-6; the match to TRBD1 covers 7 bases. J lost 7 bases, V lost 7 bases, and 7 bases had no gene match. Germline V gene sequence: CDR1 MNHEY, CDR2 SMNVEV (reference sequence). The CDR3 covers 14 residues.

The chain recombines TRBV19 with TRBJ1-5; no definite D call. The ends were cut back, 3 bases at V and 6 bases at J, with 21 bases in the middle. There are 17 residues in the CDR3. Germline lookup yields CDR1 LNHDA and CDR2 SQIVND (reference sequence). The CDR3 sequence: CASSMVGGRRRGQPQHF. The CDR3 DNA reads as TGTGCCAGTAGTATGGTAGGTGGCAGGCGCCGGGGTCAGCCCCAGCATTTT.

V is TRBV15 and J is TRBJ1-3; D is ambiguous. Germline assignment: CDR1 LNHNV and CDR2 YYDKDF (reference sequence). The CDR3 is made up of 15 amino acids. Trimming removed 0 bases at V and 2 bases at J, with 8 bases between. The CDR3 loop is CATSRDTGTGNTIYF. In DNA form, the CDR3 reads TGTGCCACCAGCAGAGACACGGGAACTGGAAACACCATATATTTT.